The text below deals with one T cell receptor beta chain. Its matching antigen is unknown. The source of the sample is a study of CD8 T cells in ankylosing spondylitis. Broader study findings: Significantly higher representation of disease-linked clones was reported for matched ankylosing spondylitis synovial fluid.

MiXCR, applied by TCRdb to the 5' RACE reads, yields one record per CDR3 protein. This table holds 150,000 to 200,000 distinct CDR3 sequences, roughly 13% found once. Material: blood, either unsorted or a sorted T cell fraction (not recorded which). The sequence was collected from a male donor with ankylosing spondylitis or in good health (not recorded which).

The CDR3 region has the DNA TGTGCCTGGAGTGCGGGGGCGATAGAAACAGATACGCAGTATTTT. Residues: CAWSAGAIETDTQYF. The chain uses TRBV30 and TRBJ2-3; either TRBD1 or TRBD2 may fit D (6 bases each). V was trimmed by 1 base and J by 3 bases, leaving 14 bases between them. The CDR3 is 15 residues long. CDR1 is GTSNPN and CDR2 is SVGIG in the germline V gene (reference sequence).